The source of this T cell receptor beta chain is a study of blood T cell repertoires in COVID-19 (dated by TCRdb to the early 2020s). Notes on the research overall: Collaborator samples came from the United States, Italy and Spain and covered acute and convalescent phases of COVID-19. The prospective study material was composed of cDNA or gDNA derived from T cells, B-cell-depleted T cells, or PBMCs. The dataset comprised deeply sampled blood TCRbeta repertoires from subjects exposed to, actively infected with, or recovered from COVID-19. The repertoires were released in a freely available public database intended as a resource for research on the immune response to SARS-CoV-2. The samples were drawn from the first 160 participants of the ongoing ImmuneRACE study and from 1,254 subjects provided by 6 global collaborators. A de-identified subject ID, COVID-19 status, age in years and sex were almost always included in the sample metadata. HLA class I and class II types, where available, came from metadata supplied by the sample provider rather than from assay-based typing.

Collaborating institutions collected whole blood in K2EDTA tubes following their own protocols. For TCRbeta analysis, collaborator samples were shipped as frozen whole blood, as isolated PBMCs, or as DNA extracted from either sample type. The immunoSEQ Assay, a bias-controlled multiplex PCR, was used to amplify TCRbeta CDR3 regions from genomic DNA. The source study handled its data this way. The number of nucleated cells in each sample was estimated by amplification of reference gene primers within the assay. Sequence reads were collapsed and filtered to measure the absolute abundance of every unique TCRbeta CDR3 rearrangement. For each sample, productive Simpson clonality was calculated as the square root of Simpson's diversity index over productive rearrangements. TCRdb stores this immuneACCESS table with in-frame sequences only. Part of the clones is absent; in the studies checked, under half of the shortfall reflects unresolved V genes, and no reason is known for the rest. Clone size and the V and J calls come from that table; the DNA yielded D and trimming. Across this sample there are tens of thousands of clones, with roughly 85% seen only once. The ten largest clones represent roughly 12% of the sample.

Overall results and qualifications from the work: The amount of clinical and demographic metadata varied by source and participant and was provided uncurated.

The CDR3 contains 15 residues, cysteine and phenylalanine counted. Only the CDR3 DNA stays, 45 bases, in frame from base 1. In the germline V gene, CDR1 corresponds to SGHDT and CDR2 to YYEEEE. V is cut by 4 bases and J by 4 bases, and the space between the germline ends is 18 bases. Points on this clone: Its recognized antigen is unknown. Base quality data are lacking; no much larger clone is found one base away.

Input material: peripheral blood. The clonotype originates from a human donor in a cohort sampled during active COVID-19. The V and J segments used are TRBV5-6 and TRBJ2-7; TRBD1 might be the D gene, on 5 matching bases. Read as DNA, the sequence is TGTGCCAGCAGCCCACGGACATTCTCCCGGTACGAGCAGTACTTC. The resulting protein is CASSPRTFSRYEQYF.